Sequencing of this T cell receptor beta chain was carried out in a study of blood T cell repertoires in COVID-19. Sequencing used immunoSEQ multiplex PCR; TCRdb keeps in-frame clones, though not all of them. This table holds a few hundred thousand clones, roughly 85% found once. Germline V gene data show CDR1 as MNHEY and CDR2 as SVGAGI. Trimming removed 10 bases from V and 0 bases from J, with 7 bases in between. This CDR3 comprises 11 residues. The clonotype comes from a man over 45 with active or convalescent COVID-19. This sequence joins TRBV6-5 and TRBJ2-7; D not resolved. The specimen sequenced was peripheral blood. The CDR3 sequence: CATFGSYEQYF. The CDR3 DNA reads as TGTGCCACCTTCGGCTCCTACGAGCAGTACTTC.